The source of this T cell receptor beta chain is a study of cytomegalovirus exposure and HLA in healthy donors. PCR primers comprised 60 Vbeta and 13 Jbeta primers. TCRdb keeps only in-frame clones here, not all; method: immunoSEQ multiplex PCR. This table has about 150,000 clones, roughly 78% appearing once. The sequencing sample was made of PBMCs. This clonotype originated in a middle-aged man in good health and CMV-seropositive.

The chain's CDR3 is CASSLGYGSTDTQYF. CDR3 nucleotides: TGTGCCAGCAGCTTAGGATACGGGAGCACAGATACGCAGTATTTT. The chain combines TRBV11-3 with TRBJ2-3; D not certain. There are 15 residues in the CDR3. V gave up 1 base and J gave up 0 bases, with 8 bases separating them. Germline V gene data show CDR1 as SGHNT and CDR2 as YENEEA. Full variable domain (missing parts from reference TRBV11-3 and TRBJ2-3): EAGVVQSPRYKIIEKKQPVAFWCNPISGHNTLYWYLQNLGQGPELLIRYENEEAVDDSQLPKDRFSAERLKGVDSTLKIQPAELGDSAVYLCASSLGYGSTDTQYFGPGTRLTVL.